This T cell receptor (beta chain) originates from a study of CD8 T cells in Susac syndrome. Concerning this clonotype: Its antigen is as yet unknown.

Study-wide points: Clonal expansion did not appear in Susac syndrome CD4+ T cell repertoires.

This CDR3 is built from 15 residues. Germline V lookup: CDR1 SNHLY, CDR2 FYNNEI. V was pared by 7 bases and J by 3 bases, with 6 bases of the junction left unmatched. Reverse transcription used roughly 0.5 to 1 ug RNA and random hexamers. TCRdb recomputed calls from the immunoSEQ multiplex PCR reads with MiXCR, one row per CDR3 protein. Seen here are about 120,000 distinct CDR3 sequences, over 95% observed once, and the top ten hold approximately 0.15%. The sample taken for sequencing was CD4+ T cells from PBMCs. The chain uses TRBV2 and TRBJ2-2, with TRBD1 matching 9 bases. The clonotype was recovered from a human donor with Susac syndrome. The CDR3 coding sequence is TGTGCCAGCACCCCACAGGGGGCGGACACCGGGGAGCTGTTTTTT. Protein product: CASTPQGADTGELFF.